The entry that follows covers one TCR beta chain sequence. Repertoires were generated with immunoSEQ multiplex PCR, while TCRdb's copy carries only in-frame clones and drops some. The data contain around 23,000 clones, over 75% of them seen just once; the ten biggest clones take up roughly 0.99%. The entry originates in a study of graft-versus-host responses after intestinal transplantation. J gave up 7 bases and V 3 bases, and 17 bases lay outside the gene matches. The CDR3 is made up of 17 amino acids. Looked up from germline, CDR1 is LNHDA and CDR2 is SQIVND (reference sequence). The V call is TRBV19, the J call TRBJ1-2; the match to TRBD1 covers 7 bases. The receptor comes from a human patient who received an intestinal transplant, so some T cells may come from the graft donor. The starting material was PBMCs, obtained roughly 450 days after intestinal transplant. CDR3 sequence (DNA): TGTGCCAGTAGTATCACGGGACAGTCCTCCCGCTGGTCTGGCTACACCTTC. Residues: CASSITGQSSRWSGYTF.